Below are 29 T cell receptor beta chains sequenced from a single sample in a study of cytomegalovirus exposure and HLA in healthy donors. Primers: 60 Vbeta forward and 13 Jbeta reverse. TCRdb's table, derived via immunoSEQ multiplex PCR, lists solely in-frame clones and lacks some. This table has about 170,000 clones, less than 90% appearing once. Sequences were obtained from PBMCs. The receptors shown here come from a woman in her forties or fifties in good health and CMV-seropositive.

The chain recombines TRBV6-4 with TRBJ1-1; D possibly corresponds to TRBD1 (6 bases). This CDR3 contains 16 residues. The germline gives CDR1 MRHNA, CDR2 SNTAGT. Trimming took 4 bases from V and 1 from J, leaving 16 bases between them. The CDR3 DNA is TGTGCCAGCAGTGCGTCGCCACAGGGATGGAACACTGAAGCTTTCTTT. It translates to CASSASPQGWNTEAFF.

This clone occurred a few times. This chain links TRBV30 with TRBJ2-5, with TRBD1 matching over 9 bases. V shed 3 bases, J shed 2 bases, and the junction held 1 base outside the gene matches. Per germline, CDR1 GTSNPN and CDR2 SVGIG (reference sequence). This CDR3 comprises 13 residues. The CDR3 DNA is TGTGCCTGGAGCGGACAGGGGCAAGAGACCCAGTACTTC. This translates into CAWSGQGQETQYF. The variable domain in full, with the rest retrieved from reference TRBV30 and TRBJ2-5, is SQTIHQWPATLVQPVGSPLSLECTVEGTSNPNLYWYRQAAGRGLQLLFYSVGIGQISSEVPQNLSASRPQDRQFILSSKKLLLSDSGFYLCAWSGQGQETQYFGPGTRLLVL.

The rearrangement links TRBV14 to TRBJ2-5; D possibly corresponds to TRBD2 (5 bases). Per the germline V gene, CDR1 is SGHDN and CDR2 is FVKESK. CDR3 length equals 15 residues. V lost 1 base and J 6 bases, leaving 15 bases between the germline ends. DNA of the CDR3: TGTGCCAGCAGCCAAGCCGTAACGGGGTTACAGACCCAGTACTTC. This translates into CASSQAVTGLQTQYF.

Only one count was recorded for this clone. The chain recombines TRBV11-2 with TRBJ1-1; the D gene is possibly TRBD1 (5 bases). The length of the CDR3 is 15 residues. Germline V gene lookup returns CDR1 SGHAT and CDR2 FQNNGV. V lost 5 bases, J lost 5 bases, and 18 bases lay in between. DNA for the CDR3: TGTGCCAGCAGCCTGGGGACGGGGGTAGAGACTGAAGCTTTCTTT. It translates to CASSLGTGVETEAFF.

The genes are TRBV5-8 and TRBJ2-1; the D gene is possibly TRBD2 (5 bases). The V gene's germline CDR1 is SGHTS and CDR2 YDEGEE. Trimming removed 4 bases from V and 10 bases from J, with 9 bases in between. The CDR3 has 11 amino acids. As DNA, the CDR3 is TGTGCCAGCAGCCCCCAGCGGGAGCAGTTCTTC. Translation gives CASSPQREQFF.

The table lists this clone with a few counts. This chain uses TRBV4-2 with TRBJ2-3; maybe TRBD2 (6 bases). V was clipped by 4 bases and J by 3 bases, with 26 bases between them. CDR3 length equals 19 residues. The germline CDR1 and CDR2 sequences are LGHNA and YNFKEQ. CDR3 bases: TGTGCCAGCAGCCCCAACGGGGGTGACGGGAAGAGGCTAACAGATACGCAGTATTTT. As protein: CASSPNGGDGKRLTDTQYF.

The J gene is TRBJ2-1, the V gene TRBV10-2; 10 bases fit TRBD1. Germline V gene data show CDR1 as WSHSY and CDR2 as SAAADI. Unmatched junction bases numbered 13, after V lost 4 bases and J lost 10 bases. This CDR3 spans 16 amino acids. The CDR3 spells CASSAGQGYWFEEQFF. CDR3 DNA sequence: TGCGCCAGCAGTGCGGGACAGGGGTATTGGTTTGAAGAGCAGTTCTTC.

The V call is TRBV6-6, the J call TRBJ1-1; D is undetermined. The CDR3 covers 13 residues. Per germline, CDR1 MNHNY and CDR2 SVGAGI (reference sequence). The V end was cut by 8 bases, the J end by 4 bases, with 14 bases between. CDR3 DNA sequence: TGTGCCAGCTCCCTTGTTGAGGGCACTGAAGCTTTCTTT. Translation: CASSLVEGTEAFF.

This clone appeared once. V is TRBV4-3 and J is TRBJ2-2, with a possible D match to TRBD2 (6 bases). Germline V gene lookup returns CDR1 LGHNA and CDR2 YSLEER. This CDR3 comprises 15 residues. Trimming shortened V by 1 base and J by 3 bases, and 9 bases separated the two germline ends. The CDR3: CASSQAGEYTGELFF. CDR3 bases: TGCGCCAGCAGCCAAGCGGGGGAGTACACCGGGGAGCTGTTTTTT.

This chain connects TRBV29-1 to TRBJ1-5; D remains ambiguous. CDR3 length equals 13 residues. Germline V gene data show CDR1 as SQVTM and CDR2 as ANQGSEA. V lost 5 bases and J 2 bases, leaving 10 bases between the germline ends. CDR3 loop: CSVIDTGNQPQHF. In DNA, the CDR3 is TGCAGCGTTATCGACACGGGCAATCAGCCCCAGCATTTT.

The rearrangement uses TRBV9 and TRBJ2-3; 9 bases line up with TRBD2. Germline-derived CDR1 and CDR2 are SGDLS and YYNGEE. Germline trimming cut 8 bases from V and 3 bases from J; bases unmatched to any gene: 13. CDR3 length: 16 residues. CDR3 nucleotides: TGTGCCAGAATTAGCGGGAGTAAAGATCGAACAGATACGCAGTATTTT. Translating it yields CARISGSKDRTDTQYF.

The chain uses TRBV7-3 and TRBJ2-5, with 8 bases matching TRBD2. The CDR3 spans 12 residues. Per the germline V gene, CDR1 is SGHTA and CDR2 is FQGTGA. J was trimmed by 9 bases and V by 5 bases; bases with no gene match: 5. The CDR3 DNA is TGTGCCAGCAGCCCGACGGGGGGGGCCCAGTACTTC. It translates to CASSPTGGAQYF.

The chain employs TRBV5-6 and TRBJ2-2; 9 bases map to TRBD2. Germline V CDR1 and CDR2: SGHDT, YYEEEE. J gave up 8 bases and V 1 base, and 9 bases lay outside the gene matches. CDR3 length equals 16 residues. The CDR3 region has the DNA TGTGCCAGCAGCTTGCTTCGACTAGCGGATTATGGGGAGCTGTTTTTT. It translates to CASSLLRLADYGELFF. Combining the CDR3 with reference TRBV5-6 and TRBJ2-2 gives the whole variable domain DAGVTQSPTHLIKTRGQQVTLRCSPKSGHDTVSWYQQALGQGPQFIFQYYEEEERQRGNFPDRFSGHQFPNYSSELNVNALLLGDSALYLCASSLLRLADYGELFFGEGSRLTVL.

This chain uses TRBV19 with TRBJ2-2; the D gene is possibly TRBD1 (5 bases). The germline V and J ends were trimmed by 7 bases and 1 base, with 10 bases remaining between them. Germline-derived CDR1 and CDR2 are LNHDA and SQIVND (reference sequence). CDR3 length equals 14 residues. CDR3: CASTYRRNTGELFF. The CDR3, as DNA: TGTGCCAGTACTTACAGGCGGAACACCGGGGAGCTGTTTTTT.

The genes are TRBV19 and TRBJ2-5; the match to TRBD2 covers 8 bases. The germline V gene has CDR1 LNHDA and CDR2 SQIVND (reference sequence). The CDR3 covers 15 residues. The J segment lost 2 bases and the V segment lost 4 bases, leaving 6 bases of the junction unmatched. The CDR3 DNA reads as TGTGCCAGTAGTAGAAGACTAGCGAAGCAAGAGACCCAGTACTTC. Protein sequence: CASSRRLAKQETQYF.

This chain uses TRBV2 with TRBJ1-2, with TRBD1 matching 9 bases. CDR3 length: 16 amino acids. V was clipped by 5 bases and J by 6 bases; unmatched bases: 13. Germline assignment: CDR1 SNHLY and CDR2 FYNNEI. Here the CDR3 DNA reads TGTGCCAGCAGTCTCAGTTGGGGACAGGGTAGGAATGGCTACACCTTC. It is translated as CASSLSWGQGRNGYTF.

V is TRBV19 and J is TRBJ2-1; 9 positions match TRBD1. Trimming cost V 7 bases and J 6 bases; bases outside gene matches: 7. The CDR3 covers 14 residues. Germline-derived CDR1 and CDR2 are LNHDA and SQIVND (reference sequence). In nucleotides, the CDR3 is TGTGCCAGTACCCGGGACAGGGCAACCAATGAGCAGTTCTTC. Translated: CASTRDRATNEQFF. The full variable domain, completed using reference TRBV19 and TRBJ2-1, is DGGITQSPKYLFRKEGQNVTLSCEQNLNHDAMYWYRQDPGQGLRLIYYSQIVNDFQKGDIAEGYSVSREKKESFPLTVTSAQKNPTAFYLCASTRDRATNEQFFGPGTRLTVL.

The chain combines TRBV19 with TRBJ2-2, with 8 bases matching TRBD1. Germline assignment: CDR1 LNHDA and CDR2 SQIVND (reference sequence). The CDR3 length is 17 residues. J was trimmed by 1 base and V by 7 bases; bases with no gene match: 11. The CDR3 here is CASTPLQGAGNTGELFF. The CDR3 DNA sequence: TGTGCCAGTACCCCACTCCAGGGGGCGGGGAACACCGGGGAGCTGTTTTTT.

The chain recombines TRBV5-1 with TRBJ1-1; 11 bases are a match to TRBD1. CDR1 is SGHRS, CDR2 YFSETQ, per germline. The CDR3 length is 16 residues. J was trimmed by 4 bases and V by 0 bases; bases with no gene match: 5. CDR3 loop: CASSLVGTGGGTEAFF. CDR3 DNA: TGCGCCAGCAGCTTGGTTGGGACAGGGGGGGGCACTGAAGCTTTCTTT.

V gene TRBV14 combines with J gene TRBJ2-5; tentative D call: TRBD2 (5 bases). The CDR3 is 16 residues long. From germline, CDR1 is SGHDN and CDR2 FVKESK. Trimming took 3 bases from V and 2 from J, leaving 16 bases between them. CDR3 sequence reads: CASSHPGSRGQETQYF. The CDR3, as DNA: TGTGCCAGCAGCCACCCGGGCTCTCGGGGACAAGAGACCCAGTACTTC. The complete variable domain, with remaining parts taken from reference TRBV14 and TRBJ2-5, reads EAGVTQFPSHSVIEKGQTVTLRCDPISGHDNLYWYRRVMGKEIKFLLHFVKESKQDESGMPNNRFLAERTGGTYSTLKVQPAELEDSGVYFCASSHPGSRGQETQYFGPGTRLLVL.

V usage is TRBV28 and J usage is TRBJ2-7; D remains unclear. The CDR3 runs to 12 residues. Germline-derived CDR1 and CDR2 are MDHEN and SYDVKM. The V end was cut by 3 bases, the J end by 9 bases, with 12 bases between. The CDR3: CASSFRPLGQYF. CDR3 coding DNA: TGTGCCAGCAGTTTCAGGCCGCTTGGGCAGTACTTC.

The CDR3 DNA is TGTGCCTGGACCCCGGGACTAGTCACAGAGACCCAGTACTTC. Encoded protein: CAWTPGLVTETQYF. The chain links TRBV30 to TRBJ2-5, with TRBD2 identical over 8 bases. The CDR3 loop spans 14 amino acids. V trimming: 4 bases; J trimming: 4 bases; junction bases outside the gene matches: 8. Germline V gives CDR1 GTSNPN, CDR2 SVGIG (reference sequence).

The chain employs TRBV4-2 and TRBJ2-3, with 10 bases identical to TRBD2. Per the germline V gene, CDR1 is LGHNA and CDR2 is YNFKEQ. Losses at the gene ends were 4 bases for V and 1 base for J; bases not matched to a gene: 2. The CDR3 contains 15 residues. The CDR3 DNA follows: TGTGCCAGCAGCCTTCTAGCGGGGGGCACAGATACGCAGTATTTT. Amino acid sequence: CASSLLAGGTDTQYF.

The rearrangement uses TRBV14 and TRBJ1-3; D not certain. The length of the CDR3 is 15 residues. Germline V gene sequence: CDR1 SGHDN, CDR2 FVKESK. Trimming took 5 bases from V and 0 from J, leaving 11 bases between them. In nucleotides, the CDR3 is TGTGCCAGCAGCGCGACTTGGAGCTCTGGAAACACCATATATTTT. It codes for CASSATWSSGNTIYF.

This clone appeared once. The chain is built from TRBV15 and TRBJ2-5, with TRBD2 identical over 7 bases. CDR3 length equals 13 residues. The germline V gene has CDR1 LNHNV and CDR2 YYDKDF (reference sequence). V lost 5 bases and J lost 4; bases outside the gene matches: 4. This CDR3 is CATSGDYRETQYF. Here the CDR3 DNA reads TGTGCCACCAGCGGGGACTACAGAGAGACCCAGTACTTC.

As regards this clone: Other DNA sequences within the sample encode an identical CDR3. The genes are TRBV29-1 and TRBJ1-1; D possibly corresponds to TRBD1 (5 bases). CDR1 SQVTM and CDR2 ANQGSEA come from the germline V gene. Trimming left V 3 bases short and J 1 base short, with 9 bases between. The CDR3 sequence is 13 residues long. This CDR3 reads CSVDRATNTEAFF. CDR3 DNA sequence: TGCAGCGTTGACAGGGCCACGAACACTGAAGCTTTCTTT.

This chain links TRBV23-1 with TRBJ2-7, with a possible D match to TRBD2 (5 bases). Being an ORF, TRBV23-1 has a function that is uncertain. V gave up 7 bases and J gave up 4 bases, with 17 bases separating them. This CDR3 spans 14 amino acids. This CDR3 is CASNLDLRAYEQYF. CDR3 sequence (DNA): TGCGCCAGCAACTTGGACCTGAGGGCTTACGAGCAGTACTTC.

The chain is built from TRBV5-5 and TRBJ2-2; 9 nucleotides line up with TRBD1. The junction had 13 bases not matched to a gene; V was cut back by 0 bases and J by 4 bases. Germline CDR1 is SGHKS and CDR2 is YYEKEE (reference sequence). This CDR3 contains 19 residues. This CDR3 reads CASSLDHNRDRVITGELFF. Here the CDR3 DNA reads TGTGCCAGCAGCTTGGACCACAACCGGGACAGGGTGATCACCGGGGAGCTGTTTTTT.

This chain's CDR3 is CASSQAGTSPEQFF. The DNA of the CDR3 is TGTGCCAGCAGCCAGGCCGGGACTAGCCCTGAGCAGTTCTTC. The chain employs TRBV4-2 and TRBJ2-1; 9 bases match TRBD2. In germline, CDR1 is LGHNA, CDR2 YNFKEQ. The CDR3 consists of 14 residues. The V gene end was trimmed by 3 bases and the J gene end by 9 bases; junction bases not matched to a gene: 6.